These T cell receptor beta chains were read from a single sample in a study of CD8+CD57+ T cells in acquired aplastic anemia. TCRdb itself ran the reads through MiXCR, one entry per CDR3 protein. The profile covers 200,000 to 300,000 distinct CDR3 sequences, with 82% appearing a single time and approximately 40% taken by the ten largest. The material sequenced was sorted CD4+, CD8+, or CD8+CD57+ T cells (not recorded which) from PBMCs. Receptors originate from a human donor with aplastic anemia. Each CDR3 is given with its conserved first and last residue. A D gene is named only where the DNA matches it firmly. Size is stated for part of the rows, as once, few or many counts, or as a class when the clone is expanded.

d_gene,abundance,j_gene,v_gene,CDR3aa,CDR3nt
NA,NA,TRBJ1-2,TRBV9,CASSVGSSDGYSF,TGCGCCAGCAGCGTAGGCAGTTCAGATGGGTACTCCTTC
TRBD1,NA,TRBJ1-5,TRBV27,CASSQGGSNQPQHF,TGTGCCAGCAGTCAGGGGGGAAGCAATCAGCCCCAGCATTTT
NA,NA,TRBJ2-7,TRBV20-1,CSAVTGSSYEQYF,TGCAGTGCAGTGACAGGAAGCTCCTACGAGCAGTACTTC
NA,NA,TRBJ2-1,TRBV6-5,CASSDSSTGGAVNEQFF,TGTGCCAGCAGCGACTCGAGTACAGGGGGGGCGGTTAATGAGCAGTTCTTC
NA,NA,TRBJ2-3,TRBV29-1,CSVEGEEGTGAQYF,TGCAGCGTAGAAGGAGAGGAGGGCACAGGTGCGCAGTATTTT
NA,NA,TRBJ2-7,TRBV20-1,CSAEVATKQYF,TGCAGTGCCGAGGTGGCTACGAAGCAGTACTTC
TRBD2,NA,TRBJ2-7,TRBV7-2,CASSLSSGSYEQYF,TGTGCCAGCAGCTTGAGTAGCGGGTCCTACGAGCAGTACTTC
NA,NA,TRBJ2-3,TRBV7-6,CASSLPQDTQYF,TGTGCCAGCAGCTTACCGCAGGATACGCAGTATTTT
NA,NA,TRBJ1-2,TRBV7-3,CASGVEGDDLVYGYTF,TGTGCCAGCGGCGTGGAGGGCGACGATCTCGTATATGGCTACACCTTC
NA,NA,TRBJ2-7,TRBV6-4,CARRQGYEQYF,TGTGCCAGAAGGCAGGGCTACGAGCAGTACTTC
TRBD2,NA,TRBJ2-5,TRBV9,CASSPWTSGTWGETQYF,TGTGCCAGCAGCCCCTGGACTAGCGGGACTTGGGGAGAGACCCAGTACTTC
NA,NA,TRBJ1-1,TRBV15,CATSRGKDTEAFF,TGTGCCACCAGCCGGGGGAAGGACACTGAAGCTTTCTTT
NA,once,TRBJ2-3,TRBV5-4,CASTNVRADTQYF,TGTGCCAGCACTAACGTCAGGGCAGATACGCAGTATTTT
TRBD2,once,TRBJ2-3,TRBV7-8,CASSVAGGPDKPYYF,TGTGCCAGCAGCGTAGCGGGAGGTCCAGATAAGCCGTATTATTTT
NA,NA,TRBJ2-5,TRBV11-1,CASSRGLSQETQYF,TGTGCCAGCAGCAGGGGTCTGAGCCAAGAGACCCAGTACTTC
TRBD2,NA,TRBJ2-3,TRBV7-2,CASSFQGSGGSQEQYF,TGTGCCAGCAGCTTTCAGGGAAGCGGGGGGAGCCAGGAGCAGTATTTT
NA,NA,TRBJ2-7,TRBV7-2,CASSLVAASSYEQYF,TGCGCCAGCAGCTTAGTAGCAGCCAGCTCCTACGAGCAGTACTTC